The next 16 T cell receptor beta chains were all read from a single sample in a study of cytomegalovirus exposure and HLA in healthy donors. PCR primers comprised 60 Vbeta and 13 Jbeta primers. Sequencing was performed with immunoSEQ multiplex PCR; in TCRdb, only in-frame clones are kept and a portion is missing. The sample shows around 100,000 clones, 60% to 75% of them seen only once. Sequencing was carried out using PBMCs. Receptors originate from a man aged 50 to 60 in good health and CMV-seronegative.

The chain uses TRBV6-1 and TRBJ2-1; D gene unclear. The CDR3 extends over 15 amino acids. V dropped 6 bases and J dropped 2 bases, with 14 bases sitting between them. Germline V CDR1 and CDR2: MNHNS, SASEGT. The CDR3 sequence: CASSVAEPPYNEQFF. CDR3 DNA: TGTGCCAGCAGCGTAGCAGAACCCCCCTACAATGAGCAGTTCTTC.

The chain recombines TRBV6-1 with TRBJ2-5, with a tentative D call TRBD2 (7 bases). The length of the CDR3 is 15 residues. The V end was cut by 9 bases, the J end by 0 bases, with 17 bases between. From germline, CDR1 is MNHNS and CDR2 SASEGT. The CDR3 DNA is TGTGCCAGTGGGGGGGCGCGGGGGAACCAAGAGACCCAGTACTTC. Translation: CASGGARGNQETQYF.

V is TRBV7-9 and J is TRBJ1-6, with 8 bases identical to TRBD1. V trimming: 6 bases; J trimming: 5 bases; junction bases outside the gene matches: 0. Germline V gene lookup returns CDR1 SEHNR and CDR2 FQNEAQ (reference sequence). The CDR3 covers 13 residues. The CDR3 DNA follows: TGTGCCAGCAGGACAGGGGATAATTCACCCCTCCACTTT. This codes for CASRTGDNSPLHF.

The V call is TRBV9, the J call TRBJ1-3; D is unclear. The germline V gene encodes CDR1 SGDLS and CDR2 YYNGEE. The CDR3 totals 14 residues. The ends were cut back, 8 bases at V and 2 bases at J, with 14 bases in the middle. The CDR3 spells CASSLGGTGNTIYF. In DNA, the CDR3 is TGTGCCAGTTCTCTCGGAGGTACTGGAAACACCATATATTTT.

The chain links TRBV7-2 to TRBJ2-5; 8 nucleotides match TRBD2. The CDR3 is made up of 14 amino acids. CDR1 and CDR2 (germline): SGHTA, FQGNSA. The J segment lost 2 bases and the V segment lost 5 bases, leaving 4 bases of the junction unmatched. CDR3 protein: CASSMGLGQETQYF. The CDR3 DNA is TGTGCCAGCAGCATGGGACTAGGGCAAGAGACCCAGTACTTC.

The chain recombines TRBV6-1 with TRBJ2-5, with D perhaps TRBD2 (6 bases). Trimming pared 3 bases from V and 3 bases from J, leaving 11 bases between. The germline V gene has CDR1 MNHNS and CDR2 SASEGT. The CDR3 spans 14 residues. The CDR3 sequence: CASSDLGEEETQYF. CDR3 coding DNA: TGTGCCAGCAGTGATCTGGGGGAGGAAGAGACCCAGTACTTC.

The CDR3 here is CASSLGGGSQKTQYF. The CDR3 DNA reads as TGTGCCAGCAGTTTAGGGGGAGGGTCTCAGAAGACCCAGTACTTC. The chain links TRBV27 to TRBJ2-5, with 7 bases fitting TRBD2. Germline CDR1 MNHEY, CDR2 SMNVEV (reference sequence). V trimming: 2 bases; J trimming: 6 bases; junction bases outside the gene matches: 9. This CDR3 has 15 amino acids.

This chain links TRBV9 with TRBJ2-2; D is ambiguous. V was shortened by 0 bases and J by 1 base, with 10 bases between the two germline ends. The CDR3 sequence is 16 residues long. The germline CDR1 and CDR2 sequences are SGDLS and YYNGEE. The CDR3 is CASSVGGNQNTGELFF. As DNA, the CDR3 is TGTGCCAGCAGCGTAGGAGGTAACCAGAACACCGGGGAGCTGTTTTTT.

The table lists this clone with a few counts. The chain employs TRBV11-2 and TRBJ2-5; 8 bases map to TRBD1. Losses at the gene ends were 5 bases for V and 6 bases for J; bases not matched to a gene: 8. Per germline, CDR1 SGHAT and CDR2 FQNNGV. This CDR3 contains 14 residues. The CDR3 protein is CASSVGQGGQTQYF. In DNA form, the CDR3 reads TGTGCCAGCAGCGTAGGACAGGGAGGACAGACCCAGTACTTC. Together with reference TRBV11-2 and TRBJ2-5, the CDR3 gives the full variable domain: EAGVAQSPRYKIIEKRQSVAFWCNPISGHATLYWYQQILGQGPKLLIQFQNNGVVDDSQLPKDRFSAERLKGVDSTLKIQPAKLEDSAVYLCASSVGQGGQTQYFGPGTRLLVL.

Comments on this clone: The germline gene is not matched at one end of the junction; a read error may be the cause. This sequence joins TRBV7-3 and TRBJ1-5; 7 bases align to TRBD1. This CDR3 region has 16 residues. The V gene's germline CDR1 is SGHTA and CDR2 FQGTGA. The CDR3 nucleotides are TGTGCCAGCAGCTTTTCGCTGGGACAGTTCCAATCAGCCCCAGCATTT. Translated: CASSFSLGQFQSAPAF.

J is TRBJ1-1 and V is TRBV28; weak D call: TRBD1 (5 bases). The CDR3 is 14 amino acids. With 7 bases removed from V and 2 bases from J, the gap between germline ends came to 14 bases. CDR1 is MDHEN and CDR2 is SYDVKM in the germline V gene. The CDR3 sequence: CASTQIGANTEAFF. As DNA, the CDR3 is TGTGCCAGCACCCAAATAGGGGCTAACACTGAAGCTTTCTTT.

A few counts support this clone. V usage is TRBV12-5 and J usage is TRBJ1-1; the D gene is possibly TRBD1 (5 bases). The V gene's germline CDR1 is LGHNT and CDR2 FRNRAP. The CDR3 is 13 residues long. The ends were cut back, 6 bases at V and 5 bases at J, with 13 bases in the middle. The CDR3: CASGQTERTEAFF. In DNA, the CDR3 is TGTGCTAGTGGCCAGACAGAGCGTACTGAAGCTTTCTTT. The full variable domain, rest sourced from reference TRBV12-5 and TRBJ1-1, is DARVTQTPRHKVTEMGQEVTMRCQPILGHNTVFWYRQTMMQGLELLAYFRNRAPLDDSGMPKDRFSAEMPDATLATLKIQPSEPRDSAVYFCASGQTERTEAFFGQGTRLTVV.

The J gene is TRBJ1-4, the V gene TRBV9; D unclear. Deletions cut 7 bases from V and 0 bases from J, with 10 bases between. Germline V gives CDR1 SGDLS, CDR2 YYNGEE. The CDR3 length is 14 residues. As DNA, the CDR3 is TGTGCCAGCGGGCCCACGGCAACTAATGAAAAACTGTTTTTT. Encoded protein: CASGPTATNEKLFF.

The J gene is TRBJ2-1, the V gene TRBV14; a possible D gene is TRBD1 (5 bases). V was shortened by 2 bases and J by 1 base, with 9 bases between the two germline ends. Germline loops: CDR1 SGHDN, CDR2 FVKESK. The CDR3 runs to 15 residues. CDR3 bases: TGTGCCAGCAGCCAATTAGACAGTTCCTACAATGAGCAGTTCTTC. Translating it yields CASSQLDSSYNEQFF.

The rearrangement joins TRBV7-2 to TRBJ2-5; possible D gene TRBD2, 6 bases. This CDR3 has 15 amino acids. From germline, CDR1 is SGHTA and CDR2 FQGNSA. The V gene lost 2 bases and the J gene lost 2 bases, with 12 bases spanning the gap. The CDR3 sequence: CASSLMGRKQETQYF. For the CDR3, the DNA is TGTGCCAGCAGCTTAATGGGGAGGAAACAAGAGACCCAGTACTTC. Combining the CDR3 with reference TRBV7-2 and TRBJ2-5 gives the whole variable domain GAGVSQSPSNKVTEKGKDVELRCDPISGHTALYWYRQSLGQGLEFLIYFQGNSAPDKSGLPSDRFSAERTGGSVSTLTIQRTQQEDSAVYLCASSLMGRKQETQYFGPGTRLLVL.

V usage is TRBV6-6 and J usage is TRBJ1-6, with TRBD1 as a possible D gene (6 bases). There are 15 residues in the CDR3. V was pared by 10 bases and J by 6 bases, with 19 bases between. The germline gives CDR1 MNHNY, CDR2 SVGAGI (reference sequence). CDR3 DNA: TGTGCCACGCGGCCCGAAGACAGGTTTAATTCACCCCTCCACTTT. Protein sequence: CATRPEDRFNSPLHF.